This T cell receptor (beta chain) was identified during a study of T-cell memory formation after mild COVID-19. With 7 bases removed from V and 7 bases from J, the gap between germline ends came to 14 bases. From germline, CDR1 is ENHRY and CDR2 SYGVKD. The CDR3 runs to 13 residues. Comment on this clonotype: Its cognate antigen is unknown.

The study's findings and limits: Contracting clones, day 15 to 85, had balanced CD4/CD8, and later expanders favored CD4+.

TCRdb re-called the 5' RACE reads with MiXCR, one entry per CDR3 protein. The table lists 390,000 or so distinct CDR3 sequences, roughly 15% of them singletons. The specimen was PBMCs or a T cell subset sorted from them (not recorded which). This receptor was taken from a man aged 18 to 29 who had mild COVID-19 (a few samples of this study predate the infection). Cell type and time point are not known. J is TRBJ2-1 and V is TRBV10-3; no reliable D call. CDR3 in amino acids: CAIMGSPSNEQFF. CDR3 DNA sequence: TGTGCCATCATGGGGTCTCCTTCGAATGAGCAGTTCTTC.